The 13 T cell receptor beta chains given below trace back to one sample, sequenced in a study of T cells in women clearing cervical HPV infection. TCRdb keeps only in-frame clones here, not all; method: immunoSEQ multiplex PCR. The table for this sample gives tens of thousands of clones. The sample consisted of blood buffy coat. All receptors derive from a woman aged 18-69 years with a cervical HPV16 infection that either progressed to CIN3+ or cleared (not recorded which).

Details on this clone: The sequence runs out 3 residues before the end of the CDR3; the remainder is reconstructed from the germline J gene. The rearrangement uses TRBV20-1 and TRBJ2-7; D unclear. The CDR3 extends over 13 amino acids. V lost 0 bases and J 6 bases, leaving 12 bases between the germline ends. CDR1 DFQATT and CDR2 SNEGSKA come from the germline V gene (reference sequence). The CDR3 sequence is CSARDISEREQYF. The part of the CDR3 DNA that was read is TGCAGTGCTAGAGATATAAGCGAACGCGAG.

To note about this clone: The read falls 3 residues short of the CDR3 end, and the missing part is taken from the germline J gene. The J gene is TRBJ2-5, the V gene TRBV5-1; tentatively, D is TRBD1 (6 bases). CDR1 is SGHRS and CDR2 is YFSETQ in the germline V gene. The CDR3 length is 15 residues. The sequenced part of the CDR3 DNA is TGCGCCAGCACTCCACAGGGAAGAGACACAGATACC. Translated, it gives CASTPQGRDTDT. The whole CDR3 is CASTPQGRDTDTQYF.

Comment on this clone: The read comes to an end 3 residues before the CDR3 does, leaving the germline J gene to fill in the end. The chain is built from TRBV6-1 and TRBJ2-1; D is uncertain. The germline V and J ends were trimmed by 0 bases and 4 bases, with 7 bases remaining between them. The CDR3 contains 14 residues. Germline assignment: CDR1 MNHNS and CDR2 SASEGT. The CDR3 sequence is CASSEATGYNEQFF. CDR3 DNA (partial): TGTGCCAGCAGTGAAGCGACCGGGTACAATGAG.

In the case of this clone: The CDR3 end falls 3 residues outside the read, so it is completed with the germline J gene. Other DNA sequences of this sample code for an identical CDR3. This rearrangement joins TRBV20-1 to TRBJ1-1; tentative D call: TRBD1 (5 bases). The CDR3 extends over 17 amino acids. CDR1 is DFQATT and CDR2 is SNEGSKA in the germline V gene (reference sequence). The sequenced CDR3 bases are TGCAGTGCTAGCGATGCTCGGTCTAGCGGGGGTTTGGAGACA. It codes for CSASDARSSGGLET. The full CDR3 protein is CSASDARSSGGLETAFF.

A note on this clone: Read data end 3 residues before the CDR3 end; the end is taken from the germline J gene. The rearrangement joins TRBV28 to TRBJ2-3, with 7 bases fitting TRBD2. Germline V lookup: CDR1 MDHEN, CDR2 SYDVKM. The CDR3 spans 14 residues. With V trimmed by 5 bases and J by 4 bases, 6 bases remained unmatched. The DNA read from the CDR3 is TGTGCCAGCAGTACTGGCGGGAGACCAGATACG. Amino acid sequence: CASSTGGRPDT. The whole CDR3 protein reads CASSTGGRPDTQYF.

CDR3 DNA, as far as it was read: TGTGCCAGCAGCTTAGGGGAAAACTACGAG. Translating gives CASSLGENYE. The complete CDR3 reads CASSLGENYEQYF. The chain employs TRBV3-1 (or the pseudogene TRBV3-2) and TRBJ2-7; possible D gene TRBD1, 5 bases. The CDR3 is cut off 3 residues early in the read; its end comes from the germline J gene. The CDR3 totals 13 residues. CDR1 LGHDT and CDR2 YNNKEL come from the germline V gene (reference sequence). V lost 5 bases and J 3 bases, leaving 11 bases between the germline ends.

Comment on this clone: With the read ending 3 residues before the CDR3 end, the germline J gene is used to fill in that end. The gene calls are TRBV2 and TRBJ1-3; D not resolved. The CDR3 is 15 amino acids. The germline V gene has CDR1 SNHLY and CDR2 FYNNEI. The ends were cut back, 0 bases at V and 2 bases at J, with 8 bases in the middle. CDR3 DNA, as far as it was read: TGTGCCAGCAGTGAAGCCGAGGTTCCTGGAAACACC. It translates to CASSEAEVPGNT. The full CDR3 protein is CASSEAEVPGNTIYF.

On this clone itself: The observed sequence ends 3 residues before the CDR3 terminus, with the missing tail filled in from the germline J gene. The chain uses TRBV29-1 and TRBJ2-7; 12 bases are a match to TRBD1. V gave up 4 bases and J gave up 4 bases; unmatched junction bases: 5. The CDR3 is made up of 14 amino acids. The germline V gene encodes CDR1 SQVTM and CDR2 ANQGSEA. CDR3 amino acids: CSVGGDRGQYEQYF. CDR3 bases read: TGCAGCGTTGGGGGGGACAGGGGGCAGTACGAG.

To note about this clone: The CDR3 end is not reached by the read, which stops 3 residues before it; the germline J gene fills it in. This chain connects TRBV28 to TRBJ2-3, with 12 bases fitting TRBD2. The CDR3 runs to 14 residues. Germline values: CDR1 MDHEN, CDR2 SYDVKM. V lost 11 bases, J lost 3 bases, and 6 bases stayed unmatched. The sequenced CDR3 bases are TGTGCCTTAGGACTAGCGGGACGGACAGATACG. This translates into CALGLAGRTDT. The CDR3 as a whole reads CALGLAGRTDTQYF.

Turning to this clone: The read halts 3 residues ahead of the CDR3 end, with the missing end drawn from the germline J gene. The chain carries TRBV15 and TRBJ2-7; 9 bases match TRBD2. This CDR3 is 13 amino acids long. With 4 bases clipped from V and 3 bases from J, the junction kept 1 base outside the gene matches. CDR1 and CDR2 from the germline V gene are LNHNV and YYDKDF (reference sequence). CDR3 in amino acids: CATSISGSYEQYF. CDR3 DNA (partial): TGTGCCACCAGCATTAGCGGGAGCTACGAG.

The DNA read from the CDR3 is TGTGCCAGTAGTAACCGGGACAGGGGCTCACCC. This translates into CASSNRDRGSP. The CDR3 as a whole reads CASSNRDRGSPLHF. The chain uses TRBV19 and TRBJ1-6; 10 positions match TRBD1. The read gets to within 3 residues of the CDR3 end, and the germline J gene fills in the rest. CDR3 length: 14 amino acids. V dropped 4 bases and J dropped 10; count of bases not matched to a gene: 4. The germline gives CDR1 LNHDA, CDR2 SQIVND (reference sequence).

About this clone: The CDR3 end lies 3 residues beyond the end of the read and is filled in from the germline J gene. The J gene is TRBJ2-3, the V gene TRBV18; possible D gene TRBD2, 5 bases. Germline loops: CDR1 KGHSH, CDR2 LQKENI. The length of the CDR3 is 15 residues. The sequenced CDR3 bases are TGTGCCAGCTCACCACGGCAAGCGGTCCAAGAGACG. It yields the protein CASSPRQAVQET. In full, the CDR3 is CASSPRQAVQETQYF. Full variable domain (rest looked up from reference TRBV18 and TRBJ2-3): NAGVMQNPRHLVRRRGQEARLRCSPMKGHSHVYWYRQLPEEGLKFMVYLQKENIIDESGMPKERFSAEFPKEGPSILRIQQVVRGDSAAYFCASSPRQAVQETQYFGPGTRLTVL.

In the case of this clone: The sequence runs out 3 residues before the end of the CDR3; the remainder is reconstructed from the germline J gene. This rearrangement joins TRBV5-1 to TRBJ2-7; D is perhaps TRBD1 (5 bases). Trimming took off 0 bases at V and 5 bases at J, with 12 bases between the two ends. This CDR3 has 14 residues. Germline V lookup: CDR1 SGHRS, CDR2 YFSETQ. CDR3 bases read: TGCGCCAGCAGCTTGGAGCAGGGATTGGACGAG. Amino acid sequence: CASSLEQGLDE. The whole CDR3 is CASSLEQGLDEQYF. The whole variable domain, remainder taken from reference TRBV5-1 and TRBJ2-7, is KAGVTQTPRYLIKTRGQQVTLSCSPISGHRSVSWYQQTPGQGLQFLFEYFSETQRNKGNFPGRFSGRQFSNSRSEMNVSTLELGDSALYLCASSLEQGLDEQYFGPGTRLTVT.